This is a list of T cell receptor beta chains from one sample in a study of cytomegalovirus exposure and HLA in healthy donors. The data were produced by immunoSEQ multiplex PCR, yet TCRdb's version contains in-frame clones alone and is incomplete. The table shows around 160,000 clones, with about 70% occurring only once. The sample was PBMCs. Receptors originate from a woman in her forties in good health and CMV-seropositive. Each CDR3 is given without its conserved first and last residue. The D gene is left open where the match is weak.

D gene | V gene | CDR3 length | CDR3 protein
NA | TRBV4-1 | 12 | ASSPDSLNEKLF
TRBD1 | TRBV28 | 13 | ASSLAGQGGEKLF
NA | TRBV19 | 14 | ASSTPSSSFEETQY
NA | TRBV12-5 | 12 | ASAPGHRPYEQY
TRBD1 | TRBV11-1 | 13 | ASSLTTQGVETQY
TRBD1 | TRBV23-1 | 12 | ASSQPRGLEPQH
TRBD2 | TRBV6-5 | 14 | ASSYSSGRPTYEQY
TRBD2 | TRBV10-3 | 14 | ATKEGLAGPPDTQY
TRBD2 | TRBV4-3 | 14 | ASSQESSGSSYEQY
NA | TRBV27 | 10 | ASSPHNYGYT
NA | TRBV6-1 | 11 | ASSPGRNTEAF
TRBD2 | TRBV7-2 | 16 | ASRLRPQAGSSYNEQF
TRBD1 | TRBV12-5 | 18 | ASGLVGSVQGARSNQPQH
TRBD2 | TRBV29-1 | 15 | SVVGAGGGGGKNIQY
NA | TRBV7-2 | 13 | ASSSTSRGVETRY
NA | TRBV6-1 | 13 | ASSEFWQGSYEQY
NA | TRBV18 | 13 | ASSPSRQATYEQY
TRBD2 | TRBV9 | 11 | ATLGGLQETQY
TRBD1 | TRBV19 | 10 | AGQGRNTEAF
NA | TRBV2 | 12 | AVHRLGANTEAF
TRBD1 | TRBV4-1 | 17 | ASSHLLIKTGQGRMGLF
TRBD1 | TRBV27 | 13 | ASSRLGGLADTQY
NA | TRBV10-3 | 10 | AISEGGYEQY
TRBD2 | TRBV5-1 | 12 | ATSPGGSTDTQY
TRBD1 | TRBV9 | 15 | ASTPGQGQLPNTEAF
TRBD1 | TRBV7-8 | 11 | ASSLMGQVTQY